Each of the 17 T cell receptor beta chains below was sequenced from the same sample in a study of regulatory T cells in long-lasting Graves disease. Time point in this sample: newly diagnosed GD, antithyroid drugs for less than 3 months. Isolated PBMC RNA provided the starting material for the TCR library. Arm-PCR with iRepertoire HTBI primers amplified the CDR3 regions for these TCR beta libraries. TCRdb used MiXCR to reprocess the multiplex PCR reads, holding one entry per CDR3 protein. The table shows some 410,000 distinct CDR3 sequences, with around 15% occurring only once. The same sample was also used in a study of T cells in Graves' hyperthyroidism and ophthalmopathy.

The starting material was peripheral blood mononuclear cells (PBMCs), obtained at new diagnosis, from a patient treated with antithyroid drugs. The receptor set was obtained from a woman aged 30 to 39 with Graves disease.

A word on this clonotype: Its ends do not fully match the called genes, so a read error is possible. The chain uses TRBV29-1 and TRBJ2-1; 12 nucleotides match TRBD2. From germline, CDR1 is SQVTM and CDR2 ANQGSEA. CDR3 length: 14 residues. In nucleotides, the CDR3 is TGCAGCGTGACCGGGACTAGCGGGTACAATGGGCAGTTCTTC. Translated, it gives CSVTGTSGYNGQFF.

This clonotype was seen a handful of times. The chain recombines TRBV6-2 or TRBV6-3 with TRBJ2-1; unclear D gene. Germline-derived CDR1 and CDR2 are MNHEY and SVGEGT. This CDR3 region has 16 residues. Trimming removed 2 bases at V and 5 bases at J, with 16 bases between. CDR3 sequence (DNA): TGTGCCAGCAGTTACATACAGCCTGAGCCACACAATGAGCAGTTCTTC. Its protein product is CASSYIQPEPHNEQFF.

The J gene is TRBJ2-2, the V gene TRBV6-1, with 7 nucleotides matching TRBD2. Germline trimming cut 7 bases from V and 3 bases from J; bases unmatched to any gene: 11. Per germline, CDR1 MNHNS and CDR2 SASEGT. The CDR3 is made up of 16 amino acids. This chain's CDR3 is CASTTAGGIYTGELFF. Written as DNA, the CDR3 is TGTGCCAGCACCACCGCCGGGGGGATTTACACCGGGGAGCTGTTTTTT.

This clonotype was recorded many times. The chain links TRBV28 to TRBJ2-5; 13 positions match TRBD2. The ends lost 7 bases at V and 2 bases at J; junction bases unmatched: 4. The CDR3 covers 15 residues. Germline assignment: CDR1 MDHEN and CDR2 SYDVKM. CDR3 in amino acids: CASTGTSGVQETQYF. CDR3 DNA sequence: TGTGCCAGCACCGGGACTAGCGGGGTTCAAGAGACCCAGTACTTC.

J is TRBJ2-1 and V is TRBV28; 8 bases are a match to TRBD2. The germline V gene encodes CDR1 MDHEN and CDR2 SYDVKM. CDR3 length: 15 residues. J lost 8 bases, V lost 6 bases, and 12 bases had no gene match. The CDR3 sequence: CASSRTSTQRDEQFF. CDR3 bases: TGTGCCAGCAGCCGGACTAGCACGCAGCGCGATGAGCAGTTCTTC.

The table lists this clonotype with many counts. The J gene is TRBJ2-3, the V gene TRBV27; D not resolved. The germline V and J ends were trimmed by 5 bases and 7 bases, with 34 bases remaining between them. CDR3 length equals 20 residues. Looked up from germline, CDR1 is MNHEY and CDR2 is SMNVEV (reference sequence). The CDR3 coding sequence is TGTGCCAGCAGTGTCAAATTAACCACGGGCTCTCCCATCCATCAGAATACGCAGTATTTT. Translating gives CASSVKLTTGSPIHQNTQYF.

The CDR3 region is CASSWTGSLEQYF. CDR3 coding DNA: TGTGCCAGCAGCTGGACGGGTTCGCTCGAGCAGTACTTC. The chain combines TRBV6-1 with TRBJ2-7; D remains ambiguous. V dropped 6 bases and J dropped 6 bases, with 15 bases sitting between them. Germline CDR1 reads MNHNS; CDR2 reads SASEGT. This CDR3 is built from 13 residues.

Regarding this clonotype: A clone one base away is much larger, so this may be a read error. The chain employs TRBV7-2 and TRBJ1-1; no definite D call. Germline values: CDR1 SGHTA, CDR2 FQGNSA. Trimming removed 3 bases from V and 4 bases from J, with 12 bases in between. The CDR3 has 14 residues. The CDR3 sequence: CASSFLVQVTEAFF. DNA of the CDR3: TGTGCCAGCAGCTTTTTGGTCCAGGTCACTGAAGCTTTCTTT.

The chain is built from TRBV30 and TRBJ2-7, with a possible D match to TRBD2 (6 bases). From germline, CDR1 is GTSNPN and CDR2 SVGIG (reference sequence). Trimming removed 3 bases from V and 5 bases from J, with 20 bases in between. This CDR3 comprises 15 residues. CDR3 amino acids: CAWRGGAPRSNEQYF. The DNA for the CDR3 is TGTGCCTGGAGAGGAGGGGCCCCCAGAAGTAACGAGCAGTACTTC.

This clonotype was seen many times. This chain joins TRBV10-2 and TRBJ2-1, with TRBD2 matching over 7 bases. Trimming cost V 4 bases and J 3 bases; bases outside gene matches: 6. Germline lookup yields CDR1 WSHSY and CDR2 SAAADI. The length of the CDR3 is 15 residues. Written as DNA, the CDR3 is TGCGCCAGCAGTGTTTGGGGGGAGGGCTACAATGAGCAGTTCTTC. Its protein product is CASSVWGEGYNEQFF.

This clonotype was recorded many times. The J gene is TRBJ2-3, the V gene TRBV10-3; D may be TRBD1 (5 bases). Trimming took 3 bases from V and 4 from J, leaving 11 bases between them. CDR1 ENHRY and CDR2 SYGVKD come from the germline V gene. This CDR3 is built from 14 residues. The CDR3 nucleotides are TGTGCCATCAGTGACAGGGTCTCACCAGATACGCAGTATTTT. Translated, it gives CAISDRVSPDTQYF.

About this clonotype itself: This likely comes from a read error, as the CDR3 has no conserved phenylalanine or tryptophan at its end. The chain links TRBV6-1 to TRBJ2-7, with 9 bases fitting TRBD1. The germline gives CDR1 MNHNS, CDR2 SASEGT. Unmatched junction bases numbered 6, after V lost 6 bases and J lost 6 bases. This CDR3 spans 13 amino acids. The chain's CDR3 is CASSPTGGTEQYY. In DNA form, the CDR3 reads TGTGCCAGCAGCCCCACAGGGGGCACCGAGCAGTACTAC.

The chain carries TRBV4-2 and TRBJ2-3, with D unclear. CDR1 and CDR2 (germline): LGHNA, YNFKEQ. Trimming left V 0 bases short and J 5 bases short, with 9 bases between. The CDR3 is made up of 14 amino acids. CDR3 in amino acids: CASSQDSPQDTQYF. Written as DNA, the CDR3 is TGTGCCAGCAGCCAAGATAGTCCCCAAGATACGCAGTATTTT.

This clonotype was counted ten times or more. This chain connects TRBV27 to TRBJ2-1, with a possible D match to TRBD1 (6 bases). Trimming left V 8 bases short and J 9 bases short, with 11 bases between. Germline V lookup: CDR1 MNHEY, CDR2 SMNVEV (reference sequence). The CDR3 is 11 amino acids. In DNA, the CDR3 is TGTGCCAGCGTGCAGGGGAGTGAGCAGTTCTTC. The encoded protein is CASVQGSEQFF.

This clonotype was seen at least ten times. The CDR3 reads CASSFTQGRTEAFF. The CDR3 DNA follows: TGTGCCAGCAGTTTTACACAGGGTCGGACTGAAGCTTTCTTT. The rearrangement links TRBV27 to TRBJ1-1; D possibly corresponds to TRBD1 (6 bases). This CDR3 has 14 residues. Trimming took 3 bases from V and 5 from J, leaving 13 bases between them. Germline values: CDR1 MNHEY, CDR2 SMNVEV (reference sequence).

This clonotype was seen at least ten times. The rearrangement uses TRBV7-3 and TRBJ1-6, with D perhaps matching TRBD1 (5 bases). The germline V gene encodes CDR1 SGHTA and CDR2 FQGTGA. Trimming shortened V by 1 base and J by 7 bases, and 11 bases separated the two germline ends. This CDR3 is 15 amino acids long. Here the CDR3 reads CASSLNAGQNSPLHF. The CDR3 nucleotides read TGTGCCAGCAGCTTAAACGCAGGGCAGAATTCACCCCTCCACTTT.

This clonotype was seen repeatedly, ten times or more. The rearrangement joins TRBV28 to TRBJ2-2; D is tentatively TRBD1 or TRBD2 (5 bases each). Germline V CDR1 and CDR2: MDHEN, SYDVKM. This CDR3 has 16 residues. The V end was cut by 5 bases, the J end by 1 base, with 14 bases between. CDR3: CASSTTGTRNTGELFF. The CDR3 DNA reads as TGTGCCAGCAGTACAACCGGGACGAGGAACACCGGGGAGCTGTTTTTT.